One T cell receptor beta chain is described in this entry. Antigen specificity is unknown. Combining a sample-barcoded 5' primer with a J-beta primer mix, a second PCR ran for roughly 6 to 12 cycles. TCRdb independently ran MiXCR on the 5' RACE reads; one entry per CDR3 protein. The data contain around 1,000,000 distinct CDR3 sequences, roughly 24% of them singletons. This entry belongs to a study of blood T cells in healthy people across ages. Unmatched junction bases numbered 17, after V lost 5 bases and J lost 4 bases. The CDR3 contains 18 residues. Ranging in age from roughly 6 to 90, the donors were healthy Caucasian individuals from Russia. Study findings and constraints: More naive CD4+ cells and higher diversity marked long-lived donors relative to aged donors.

This sample also belongs to another study, concerning T cells of mothers and their children. Per that paper: cDNA synthesis used all extracted RNA, 1.5 ug per 15 ul.

The chain employs TRBV12-3 or TRBV12-4 and TRBJ1-5; 7 nucleotides line up with TRBD1. Material for sequencing was blood. The receptor was isolated from a girl aged 2 to 9 in good health. This chain's CDR3 is CASSRHSPGQYGNQPQHF. The CDR3 DNA follows: TGTGCCAGCAGTCGCCATTCTCCGGGACAGTACGGTAATCAGCCCCAGCATTTT.